This T cell receptor beta chain was recorded in a study of cytomegalovirus exposure and HLA in healthy donors. Looking at the study overall: The 120 validation repertoires were reported in a later analysis to have been generated on the same platform as the 500 to 700 first-cohort repertoires.

General study findings and limits: In a later analysis, first-cohort TCR clusters were found to tend to co-occur in the 130 or so validation repertoires.

Of note for this clone: Its antigen remains unidentified.

Germline CDR1 SQVTM, CDR2 ANQGSEA. The CDR3 totals 13 residues. V dropped 7 bases and J dropped 2 bases, with 14 bases sitting between them. Assay used: immunoSEQ multiplex PCR; TCRdb lists only in-frame clones, some missing. Of some 150,000 clones in the sample, roughly 89% were seen once. V gene TRBV29-1 combines with J gene TRBJ1-1, with a possible D match to TRBD1 (6 bases). The origin of this receptor is a woman aged 18-30 years in good health and CMV-seropositive. Material for sequencing was PBMCs. CDR3 sequence: CSAGQKANTEAFF. CDR3 sequence (DNA): TGCAGCGCCGGACAGAAGGCAAACACTGAAGCTTTCTTT.